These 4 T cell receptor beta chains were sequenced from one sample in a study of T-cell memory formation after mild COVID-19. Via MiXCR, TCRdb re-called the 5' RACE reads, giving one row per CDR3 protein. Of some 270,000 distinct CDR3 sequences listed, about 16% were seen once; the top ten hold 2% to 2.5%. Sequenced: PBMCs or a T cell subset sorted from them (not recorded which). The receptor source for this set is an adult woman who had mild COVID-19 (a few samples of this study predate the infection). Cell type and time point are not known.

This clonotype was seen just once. This CDR3 is CAISEVAGVWNEQFF. The CDR3 region has the DNA TGTGCCATCAGTGAGGTCGCGGGAGTGTGGAATGAGCAGTTCTTC. The chain couples TRBV10-3 to TRBJ2-1; 7 bases align to TRBD2. The germline CDR1 and CDR2 sequences are ENHRY and SYGVKD. The CDR3 sequence is 15 residues long. V shed 2 bases, J shed 7 bases, and the junction held 8 bases outside the gene matches.

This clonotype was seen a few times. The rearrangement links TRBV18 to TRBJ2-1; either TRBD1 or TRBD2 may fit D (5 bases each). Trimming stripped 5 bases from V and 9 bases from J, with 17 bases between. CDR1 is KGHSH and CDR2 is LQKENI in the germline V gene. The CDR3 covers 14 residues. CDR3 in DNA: TGTGCCAGCTCATCAGGGAGCACCTACGGTGAGCAGTTCTTC. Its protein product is CASSSGSTYGEQFF.

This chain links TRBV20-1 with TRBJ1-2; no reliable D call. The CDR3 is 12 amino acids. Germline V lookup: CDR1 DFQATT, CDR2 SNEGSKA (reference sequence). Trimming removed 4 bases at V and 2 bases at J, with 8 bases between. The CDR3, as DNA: TGCAGTGCTACTAAGTTAAACTATGGCTACACCTTC. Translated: CSATKLNYGYTF.

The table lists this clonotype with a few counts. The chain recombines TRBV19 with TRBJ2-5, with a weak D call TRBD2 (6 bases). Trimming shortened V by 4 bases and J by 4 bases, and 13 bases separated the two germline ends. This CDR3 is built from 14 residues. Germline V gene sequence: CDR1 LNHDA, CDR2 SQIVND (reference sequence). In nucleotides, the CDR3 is TGTGCCAGTAGTAATTGGAGGGGAGGAGAGACCCAGTACTTC. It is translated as CASSNWRGGETQYF.